This passage covers 28 T cell receptor beta chains from one sample sequenced in a study of blood T cell repertoires in COVID-19. Measured with immunoSEQ multiplex PCR; TCRdb has only the in-frame clones, and not every one. The table shows about 240,000 clones, with 75% to 85% occurring only once. The source material was peripheral blood. These receptors came from a woman aged 65 to 85 with acute or convalescent COVID-19.

This clone came up a few times. The chain employs TRBV29-1 and TRBJ1-2, with TRBD1 matching over 8 bases. Germline CDR1 and CDR2: SQVTM and ANQGSEA. V gave up 4 bases and J gave up 4 bases; unmatched junction bases: 8. CDR3 length: 14 amino acids. CDR3 residues: CSVGGSGGSYGYTF. CDR3 coding DNA: TGCAGCGTTGGTGGGTCAGGGGGCAGCTATGGCTACACCTTC.

As DNA, the CDR3 is TGCGCCAGCAGCCAAGATGCGGTGCTAGCGGGGGTCTACGAGCAGTACTTC. Protein: CASSQDAVLAGVYEQYF. V usage is TRBV4-3 and J usage is TRBJ2-7, with TRBD2 matching 10 bases. With V trimmed by 0 bases and J by 3 bases, 8 bases remained unmatched. The CDR3 is made up of 17 amino acids. Looked up from germline, CDR1 is LGHNA and CDR2 is YSLEER.

This clone was detected only once. This rearrangement joins TRBV10-3 to TRBJ1-5, with D possibly TRBD1 on 6 matching bases. CDR3 length equals 14 residues. V lost 5 bases and J 6 bases, leaving 14 bases between the germline ends. The germline gives CDR1 ENHRY, CDR2 SYGVKD. CDR3 coding DNA: TGTGCCATCAGTCTCGCAGGGGTGAGTCAGCCCCAGCATTTT. It yields the protein CAISLAGVSQPQHF.

The rearrangement joins TRBV7-9 to TRBJ2-1, with a possible D match to TRBD2 (7 bases). This CDR3 is 19 amino acids long. Trimming cost V 0 bases and J 6 bases, with 24 bases left between them. Germline V gene data show CDR1 as SEHNR and CDR2 as FQNEAQ (reference sequence). This chain's CDR3 is CASSLAPGLEGGESNEQFF. Here the CDR3 DNA reads TGTGCCAGCAGCTTAGCCCCAGGTTTAGAAGGGGGGGAGTCCAATGAGCAGTTCTTC. Drawing the rest from reference TRBV7-9 and TRBJ2-1, the complete variable domain is DTGVSQNPRHKITKRGQNVTFRCDPISEHNRLYWYRQTLGQGPEFLTYFQNEAQLEKSRLLSDRFSAERPKGSFSTLEIQRTEQGDSAMYLCASSLAPGLEGGESNEQFFGPGTRLTVL.

This clone was detected once. V and J are TRBV28 and TRBJ1-4; D remains ambiguous. The germline V gene has CDR1 MDHEN and CDR2 SYDVKM. The ends were cut back, 4 bases at V and 3 bases at J, with 15 bases in the middle. The CDR3 is 16 amino acids. The DNA for the CDR3 is TGTGCCAGCAGTTCTTTGGTGTACAGTTCTAATGAAAAACTGTTTTTT. This encodes CASSSLVYSSNEKLFF.

The V call is TRBV6-5, the J call TRBJ1-1; D gene ambiguous. CDR3 length: 11 amino acids. V lost 0 bases and J lost 10, with 6 bases in between. Germline V gene sequence: CDR1 MNHEY, CDR2 SVGAGI. CDR3: CASSYSSRAFF. CDR3 bases: TGTGCCAGCAGTTACTCCTCCAGAGCTTTCTTT.

This sequence joins TRBV2 and TRBJ2-1; D is perhaps TRBD1 (6 bases). Trimming pared 2 bases from V and 8 bases from J, leaving 16 bases between. The CDR3 runs 15 residues. Germline CDR1 SNHLY, CDR2 FYNNEI. This CDR3 is CASSERRGTLDEQFF. DNA of the CDR3: TGTGCCAGCAGTGAACGCAGGGGTACTCTCGATGAGCAGTTCTTC.

This chain connects TRBV10-3 to TRBJ2-1, with unresolved D. The V gene's germline CDR1 is ENHRY and CDR2 SYGVKD. CDR3 length: 16 amino acids. V lost 2 bases, J lost 0 bases, and 11 bases lay in between. The CDR3 region has the DNA TGTGCCATCAGTGAGGCAGCAGGTAGCTCCTACAATGAGCAGTTCTTC. As protein: CAISEAAGSSYNEQFF.

This chain joins TRBV27 and TRBJ1-6; the match to TRBD1 covers 8 bases. The CDR3 covers 17 residues. J gave up 7 bases and V 5 bases, and 13 bases lay outside the gene matches. Germline V CDR1 and CDR2: MNHEY, SMNVEV (reference sequence). The CDR3 sequence is CASSLSPPTGENSPLHF. The CDR3 nucleotides read TGTGCCAGCAGTCTTTCCCCACCGACAGGGGAGAATTCACCCCTCCACTTT.

This chain uses TRBV6-5 with TRBJ2-1; D perhaps matches TRBD1 (5 bases). The germline CDR1 and CDR2 sequences are MNHEY and SVGAGI. Trimming stripped 0 bases from V and 9 bases from J, with 9 bases between. The CDR3 has 13 amino acids. The chain's CDR3 is CASSYSKDTEQFF. The CDR3 coding sequence is TGTGCCAGCAGTTACTCGAAGGACACTGAGCAGTTCTTC.

The chain links TRBV6-5 to TRBJ2-5, with 12 bases that match TRBD2. The length of the CDR3 is 15 residues. V lost 2 bases and J lost 3; bases outside the gene matches: 1. Germline values: CDR1 MNHEY, CDR2 SVGAGI. In nucleotides, the CDR3 is TGTGCCAGCAGTTACCGGACTAGCGGGAAAGAGACCCAGTACTTC. Protein sequence: CASSYRTSGKETQYF.

There are a few counts of this clone. The chain couples TRBV7-2 to TRBJ2-1, with 13 nucleotides matching TRBD2. CDR3 length equals 14 residues. Looked up from germline, CDR1 is SGHTA and CDR2 is FQGNSA. V lost 6 bases to trimming and J lost 8 bases; unmatched junction nucleotides: 4. The CDR3 sequence is CASRTSGGADEQFF. CDR3 DNA sequence: TGTGCCAGCAGAACTAGCGGGGGGGCCGATGAGCAGTTCTTC.

This clone was seen a few times. V usage is TRBV12-5 and J usage is TRBJ2-3, with no clear D. The CDR3 is 16 amino acids. Germline V gives CDR1 LGHNT, CDR2 FRNRAP. Trimming removed 1 base from V and 1 base from J, with 12 bases in between. In DNA form, the CDR3 reads TGTGCTAGTGGTTTGGCTAGACTGGCTGGCACAGATACGCAGTATTTT. It is translated as CASGLARLAGTDTQYF.

This clone has more than one count but fewer than ten. This rearrangement joins TRBV18 to TRBJ1-6, with D possibly being TRBD1 (6 bases). The germline V gene encodes CDR1 KGHSH and CDR2 LQKENI. V was pared by 3 bases and J by 7 bases, with 22 bases between. This CDR3 contains 18 residues. The CDR3, as DNA: TGTGCCAGCTCACCGGGCATAATTCGGACAGAATTAAATTCACCCCTCCACTTT. Translation gives CASSPGIIRTELNSPLHF.

The chain couples TRBV6-5 to TRBJ1-1; D gene unclear. Per germline, CDR1 MNHEY and CDR2 SVGAGI. The CDR3 contains 14 residues. Trimming shortened V by 0 bases and J by 0 bases, and 5 bases separated the two germline ends. The CDR3 DNA reads as TGTGCCAGCAGTTACTCACAGTTGAACACTGAAGCTTTCTTT. Translation: CASSYSQLNTEAFF.

The chain has TRBV7-2 and TRBJ2-7; 14 nucleotides match TRBD2. The V gene's germline CDR1 is SGHTA and CDR2 FQGNSA. With V trimmed by 0 bases and J by 2 bases, 6 bases remained unmatched. CDR3 size: 18 residues. The CDR3 nucleotides read TGTGCCAGCAGCTTAGCGCTGACTAGCGGGGGGGCCCCCTACGAGCAGTACTTC. It encodes CASSLALTSGGAPYEQYF.

This chain joins TRBV5-1 and TRBJ2-3; D is unresolved. V was cut by 1 base and J by 0 bases, with 18 bases left in between. Germline V CDR1 and CDR2: SGHRS, YFSETQ. This CDR3 is 18 amino acids long. CDR3 DNA sequence: TGCGCCAGCAGCTTGATCCCTCAGAATCCCTCTAGCACAGATACGCAGTATTTT. Translated: CASSLIPQNPSSTDTQYF.

This clone appeared a few times. J is TRBJ2-6 and V is TRBV3-1 (or the pseudogene TRBV3-2), with a weak D call TRBD1 (6 bases). CDR1 is LGHDT, CDR2 YNNKEL, per germline (reference sequence). The CDR3 length is 18 residues. Deletions cut 5 bases from V and 0 bases from J, with 17 bases between. The CDR3 spells CASSDPLGQTSGANVLTF. The DNA for the CDR3 is TGTGCCAGCAGCGACCCGTTGGGACAAACCTCTGGGGCCAACGTCCTGACTTTC.

This clone came up a few times. The genes are TRBV6-6 and TRBJ1-1; 7 nucleotides match TRBD1. The germline V gene has CDR1 MNHNY and CDR2 SVGAGI (reference sequence). V shed 1 base, J shed 6 bases, and the junction held 11 bases outside the gene matches. CDR3 length: 16 residues. The CDR3, as DNA: TGTGCCAGCAGTTACTTACCGACAGGGTTGGAGCCTGAAGCTTTCTTT. Translated: CASSYLPTGLEPEAFF.

The chain recombines TRBV4-2 with TRBJ1-1, with D possibly matching TRBD1 (6 bases). The germline CDR1 and CDR2 sequences are LGHNA and YNFKEQ. Trimming cost V 0 bases and J 3 bases, with 8 bases left between them. This CDR3 has 14 residues. The CDR3 nucleotides read TGTGCCAGCAGCCAAGATAAGGGGGACACTGAAGCTTTCTTT. This gives the protein CASSQDKGDTEAFF.

This CDR3 is CASSSSSGIYEQYF. Here the CDR3 DNA reads TGTGCCAGCAGCTCATCCAGCGGGATTTACGAGCAGTACTTC. V usage is TRBV6-2 or TRBV6-3 and J usage is TRBJ2-7; 7 bases map to TRBD2. The trim removed 6 bases at V and 4 bases at J, leaving 9 bases unmatched. Germline V lookup: CDR1 MNHEY, CDR2 SVGEGT. The CDR3 has 14 residues.

This chain joins TRBV6-5 and TRBJ1-4, with 9 bases aligning to TRBD1. The trim removed 1 base at V and 3 bases at J, leaving 3 bases unmatched. Looked up from germline, CDR1 is MNHEY and CDR2 is SVGAGI. The CDR3 runs to 16 residues. CDR3 coding DNA: TGTGCCAGCAGTTACTTGACAGGGGGGGCTAATGAAAAACTGTTTTTT. As protein: CASSYLTGGANEKLFF.

The chain has TRBV11-2 and TRBJ2-7; TRBD2 matches 7 bases. Germline loops: CDR1 SGHAT, CDR2 FQNNGV. CDR3 size: 14 residues. Trimming took 6 bases from V and 4 from J; bases not matched to a gene: 9. The CDR3 region has the DNA TGTGCCAGCAGACGTGCGGGGGATGAGTACGAGCAGTACTTC. Encoded protein: CASRRAGDEYEQYF.

J is TRBJ2-1 and V is TRBV27; 8 bases agree with TRBD2. V was pared by 2 bases and J by 1 base, with 7 bases of the junction left unmatched. This CDR3 contains 17 residues. CDR1 and CDR2 (germline): MNHEY, SMNVEV (reference sequence). The CDR3 DNA sequence: TGTGCCAGCAGTTTACGGAGCGGGGGCCTATCCTACAATGAGCAGTTCTTC. Encoded protein: CASSLRSGGLSYNEQFF.

This chain connects TRBV4-3 to TRBJ2-1, with 9 bases that match TRBD1. V lost 4 bases, J lost 2 bases, and 3 bases stayed unmatched. The CDR3 length is 15 residues. CDR1 is LGHNA and CDR2 is YSLEER in the germline V gene. CDR3 bases: TGCGCCAGCAGCCTCACAGGGGGCCCCTACAATGAGCAGTTCTTC. This codes for CASSLTGGPYNEQFF.

V and J are TRBV24-1 and TRBJ2-3, with 7 nucleotides matching TRBD2. This CDR3 is built from 14 residues. J gave up 0 bases and V 9 bases, and 5 bases lay outside the gene matches. Germline loops: CDR1 KGHDR, CDR2 SFDVKD. The CDR3 sequence is CATVSGASTDTQYF. The CDR3 coding sequence is TGTGCCACCGTAAGCGGGGCGAGCACAGATACGCAGTATTTT.

The chain joins TRBV27 to TRBJ1-2, with D tentatively TRBD1 (5 bases). The V end was cut by 8 bases, the J end by 4 bases, with 17 bases between. CDR3 length equals 14 residues. CDR1 and CDR2 (germline): MNHEY, SMNVEV (reference sequence). The DNA of the CDR3 is TGTGCCAGCGGTGCCAGGGTAGGTACCTATGGCTACACCTTC. Translating it yields CASGARVGTYGYTF.

The V call is TRBV5-8, the J call TRBJ1-2; 7 positions agree with TRBD1. Germline lookup yields CDR1 SGHTS and CDR2 YDEGEE. The junction had 11 bases not matched to a gene; V was cut back by 0 bases and J by 3 bases. The CDR3 length is 17 residues. The CDR3 is CASSLAYRGRSYYGYTF. The CDR3 DNA reads TGTGCCAGCAGCTTGGCGTACAGGGGAAGGAGTTACTATGGCTACACCTTC.